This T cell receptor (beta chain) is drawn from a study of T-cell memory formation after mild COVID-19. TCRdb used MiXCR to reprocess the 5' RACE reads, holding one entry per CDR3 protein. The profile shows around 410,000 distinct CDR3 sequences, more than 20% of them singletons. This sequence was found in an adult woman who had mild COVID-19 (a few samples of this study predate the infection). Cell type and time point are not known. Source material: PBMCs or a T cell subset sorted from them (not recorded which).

The CDR3: CATSGLRDGYTF. In DNA, the CDR3 is TGTGCCACCTCGGGTCTCCGGGACGGCTACACCTTC. The chain joins TRBV24-1 to TRBJ1-2; D might be TRBD1 (5 bases). CDR3 size: 12 residues. The germline CDR1 and CDR2 sequences are KGHDR and SFDVKD. V lost 9 bases and J 8 bases, leaving 15 bases between the germline ends.